This T cell receptor (beta chain) was retrieved from a study of T cell clonotyping in hematopoietic cell transplantation. For this clone: The antigen is not known.

This CDR3 region has 13 residues. Germline V gene data show CDR1 as MDHEN and CDR2 as SYDVKM. Trimming pared 6 bases from V and 6 bases from J, leaving 12 bases between. Study conclusions and caveats: No sorting was done, leaving CD4 and CD8 contributions mixed. Recipient TCR diversity dropped after transplant; expanded clonotypes rose from day 30 to 180. Graft donor and pretransplant recipient Inverse Simpson Index values predicted broader posttransplant TCR diversity. At the given depth, recipient repertoires were over 95% de novo clonotypes.

Measured with immunoSEQ multiplex PCR; TCRdb has only the in-frame clones, and not every one. The repertoire includes about 36,000 clones, approximately 88% of them detected once, and just under 2% sits in the top ten. The sequencing sample was made of peripheral blood mononuclear cells. The sequence derives from a woman in her thirties or forties in good health. Some clones in this sample may be carry-over from other donors' samples. V usage is TRBV28 and J usage is TRBJ1-5; D gene uncertain. The CDR3 here is CASRARSPQPQHF. Here the CDR3 DNA reads TGTGCCAGCAGGGCCCGTTCCCCTCAGCCCCAGCATTTT.